The sequence of this TCR beta chain was determined in a study of CD8 T cells in ankylosing spondylitis. The CDR3 covers 14 residues. Per the germline V gene, CDR1 is SGHRS and CDR2 is YFSETQ. V was clipped by 0 bases and J by 6 bases, with 9 bases between them. TCRdb re-called the 5' RACE reads with MiXCR, one entry per CDR3 protein. The sample contains 350,000 or so distinct CDR3 sequences, under 15% of which appear only once. This sequence originates from a male donor with ankylosing spondylitis or in good health (not recorded which). V usage is TRBV5-1 and J usage is TRBJ2-2, with D uncertain. What was sequenced was blood, either unsorted or a sorted T cell fraction (not recorded which). The CDR3 spells CASSLAVGPGELFF. In DNA form, the CDR3 reads TGCGCCAGCAGCTTGGCGGTTGGGCCCGGGGAGCTGTTTTTT.